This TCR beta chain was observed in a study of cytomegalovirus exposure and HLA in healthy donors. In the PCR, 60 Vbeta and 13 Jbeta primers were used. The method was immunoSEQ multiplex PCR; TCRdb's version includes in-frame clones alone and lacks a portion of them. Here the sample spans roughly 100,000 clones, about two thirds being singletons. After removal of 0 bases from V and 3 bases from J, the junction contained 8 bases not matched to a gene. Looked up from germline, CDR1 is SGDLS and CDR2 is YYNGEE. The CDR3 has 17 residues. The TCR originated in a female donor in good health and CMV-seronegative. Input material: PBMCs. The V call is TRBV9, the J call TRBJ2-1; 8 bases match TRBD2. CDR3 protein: CASSVVGFGRGYNEQFF. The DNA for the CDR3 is TGTGCCAGCAGCGTAGTCGGGTTCGGGAGGGGCTACAATGAGCAGTTCTTC.